This TCR beta chain is from a study of blood T cell repertoires in COVID-19 (dated by TCRdb to between 2020 and 2021). Turning to the overall study: Samples covering the acute and convalescent phases of COVID-19 were provided by collaborators in the United States, Italy and Spain. The repertoires were released in a freely available public database meant as a resource for research on the immune response to SARS-CoV-2. Samples were obtained from the ongoing ImmuneRACE study (first 160 participants) and from 950 to 1,500 subjects provided by 6 global collaborators. Deeply sampled blood TCRbeta repertoires from subjects exposed to, actively infected with, or recovered from COVID-19 were included in the dataset. The material from the prospective study consisted of cDNA or gDNA derived from T cells, B-cell-depleted T cells, or PBMCs. The sample metadata nearly always contained a de-identified subject ID, COVID-19 status, age in years and sex. HLA class I and class II types, where available, came from metadata supplied by the sample provider rather than from assay-based typing.

In the case of this clone: Its antigen is currently not known. No base qualities exist here, and no much larger clone lies one base off it.

The germline V gene (reference sequence) yields LNHDA for CDR1 and SQIVND for CDR2. V and J lose 8 bases and 6 bases, and a span of 13 bases separates them. The CDR3 goes from the cysteine to the phenylalanine over 13 residues. Only the CDR3 DNA stays, 39 bases, in frame from base 1. Each collaborating institution followed its own protocols to collect whole blood in K2EDTA tubes. For TCRbeta analysis, collaborator samples were shipped as frozen whole blood, as isolated PBMCs, or as DNA extracted from either sample type. On the study overall, not on this receptor specifically: How much clinical and demographic metadata was included differed by source and by participant, and the metadata was provided uncurated.

The immunoSEQ Assay, a bias-controlled multiplex PCR, was used to amplify TCRbeta CDR3 regions from genomic DNA. Regarding the original processing steps: Nucleated cell counts per sample were estimated from amplification of reference gene primers within the assay. To quantify the absolute abundance of each unique TCRbeta CDR3 rearrangement, sequence reads were collapsed and filtered. For each sample, productive Simpson clonality was calculated by taking the square root of Simpson's diversity index across productive rearrangements. Entries here come from immuneACCESS through TCRdb and include only in-frame sequences with V and J called. Some clones fail to appear in such tables; in the studies checked, an unresolved V gene covers under half of the shortfall, and the cause of the remainder is unknown. The D gene and trimming were derived from the DNA, and the V and J assignments and clone size from that table. A total of approximately 270,000 clones appear in this sample, about four fifths of them only once. The top ten clones comprise 8.9% of the sample.

This receptor was taken from a man older than 75 with acute or convalescent COVID-19. The sequenced sample was peripheral blood. The rearrangement combines TRBV19 with TRBJ1-4, with TRBD1 as a weak D call on 5 bases. The DNA sequence is as follows: TGTGCCAGTCGCGGGGGAGTCTATGAAAAACTGTTTTTT. Its amino acids are CASRGGVYEKLFF.